This TCR beta chain was captured by sequencing in a study of cytomegalovirus exposure and HLA in healthy donors. The PCR was carried out with 60 Vbeta primers and 13 Jbeta primers. Per the original methods: In a later analysis, the count reached about 75 million unique TCR beta chains, with around 10 million shared. TCRdb keeps only in-frame clones here, not all; method: immunoSEQ multiplex PCR. That table furnishes V, J and clone size, whereas the DNA furnished D and trimming. The profile shows about 120,000 clones, around three quarters of them singletons. Germline assignment: CDR1 SGDLS and CDR2 YYNGEE. The CDR3 is 14 residues long. V was pared by 3 bases and J by 7 bases, with 4 bases of the junction left unmatched.

The sequenced material came from PBMCs. The rearrangement links TRBV9 to TRBJ1-4; 9 bases match TRBD1. The sequence was collected from a human donor in good health. The CDR3 DNA sequence: TGTGCCAGCAGCGCGACAGGGGGTTTTGAAAAACTGTTTTTT. Protein product: CASSATGGFEKLFF.